The subject of this entry is one TCR beta chain. The count of this clone is one. Its antigen has not been determined. Base qualities were left out, and no much larger clone turns up one base away. The CDR3 spans 15 residues, from the cysteine through the phenylalanine. The retained sequence is limited to the CDR3, 45 bases, with the frame set at the first base. Ends trimmed: V by 5 bases, J by 5 bases; bases unmatched to a gene: 11. According to the germline V gene, CDR1 reads SGHTA and CDR2 reads FQGNSA. Genomic DNA was the input for TRB sequencing, which was run either with the immunoSEQ assay at survey resolution or with the hsTCRB kit. The paper's processing steps were these. The immunoSEQ software was used for initial read processing, and the LymphoSeq R package was used for repertoire analyses. For each TRB dataset, clonality was calculated as 1 minus normalized Shannon entropy, and the Gini coefficient was computed as well. Phenotypes of unsorted samples were inferred by mapping TRB sequences from sorted subsets of the recipient or donor onto unsorted samples of the same recipient. TCRdb re-hosts the immuneACCESS table, in-frame sequences only. Its copies lack some clones; in the studies checked, an unresolved V gene accounts for under half of them, and the cause for the rest is not known. The DNA gave D and trimming, while V, J and clone size come from that table. For this sample there are about 4,000 clones; about 77% appear just once. Less than 45% of the sample goes to the ten largest clones.

The treatment or condition label, read with the paper, signifies: high-dose cyclophosphamide on days +3 and +4 as single-agent GVHD prophylaxis. Patients in the PTCy group got busulfan and fludarabine conditioning, a marrow graft from a related or unrelated donor, and cyclophosphamide on days +3 and +4. PTCy-treated patients came from a prospective multi-institutional clinical trial. Mononuclear cells from peripheral blood and bone marrow were separated by Ficoll-Hypaque density centrifugation and then cryopreserved. This sample was included in a study of T cells after posttransplantation cyclophosphamide (TCRdb year 2016). Study-wide context: T cell repertoire reconstitution was tracked by TRB sequencing after myeloablative bone marrow transplantation in which posttransplantation cyclophosphamide was used as GVHD prophylaxis. Antigen receptor sequencing covered samples from a few dozen PTCy-treated patients and 16 of their related bone marrow donors. Blood from every one of the roughly 35 PTCy patients who had 1-year posttransplant specimens underwent TRB sequencing. In 3 patients, TRB sequencing was also performed on up to about 3 more blood samples taken 2 to 5.2 years after transplant, and in 4 patients, pretransplant blood was also TRB-sequenced. Because TRA and TRB clonality correlated tightly in several samples, later TCR analyses were limited to TRB. Public TRB sequences were searched against a database of over 3,000 sequences associated with responses to pathogens, tumor antigens, self-antigens and alloantigens.

The investigation overall reported the following: Donor-recipient similarity was low at 1-2 months but rose over the first year, and later blood repertoires were often dominated by donor CD8+ memory clones. The TRB repertoires of T cells infiltrating skin or the GI tract showed only limited overlap with the TRB repertoires found in blood. Across the approximately 47 patients, TRB clonality was highly associated with recipient CMV seropositivity and CMV reactivation, and diversity with PTCy was similar to that in the CNI/methotrexate controls.

Recombination joined TRBV7-2 with TRBJ2-5; TRBD1 matches 7 bases in the middle. The sequence was obtained from a male patient between 45 and 59 years old who received an allogeneic stem cell transplant from an unrelated donor, was CMV-positive, and had acute GVHD only. The graft donor may be the source of some T cells after a transplant. Specimen: PBMCs, collected less than 30 days after a stem cell transplant with posttransplant cyclophosphamide. The CDR3: CASSPQDRSFETQYF. At the DNA level, the sequence is TGTGCCAGCAGCCCACAGGACAGGTCATTTGAGACCCAGTACTTC.